This TCR beta chain was identified during a study of T cells after yellow fever vaccination. This CDR3 spans 14 amino acids. Per germline, CDR1 SEHNR and CDR2 FQNEAQ (reference sequence). Trimming left V 7 bases short and J 1 base short, with 13 bases between. TCRdb re-analysed the 5' RACE reads in MiXCR, keeping a single row per CDR3 protein. Among about 340,000 distinct CDR3 sequences listed, around 13% were seen once. The chain recombines TRBV7-9 with TRBJ1-1; unclear D gene. The specimen comprised CD4+ T cells sorted from PBMCs, sampled 15 days after the yellow fever booster vaccination. This clonotype was sampled from a man younger than 35 who received the YFV17D yellow fever vaccine. CDR3 protein: CASMKRNPNTEAFF. The CDR3 nucleotides read TGTGCCAGCATGAAGAGGAACCCGAACACTGAAGCTTTCTTT.